Sequencing of this TCR beta chain was carried out in a study of T cell responses to AZD1222 COVID-19 vaccine. Study-level results: CD4 TCRs covered the whole spike, strongest at regions 160-218 and 743-854. As reported, nearly half of all spike-specific TCRs target variant regions that are unmutated. Baseline testing showed seropositivity in only six AZD1222 recipients.

Trimming cost V 1 base and J 0 bases, with 7 bases left between them. Per germline, CDR1 SGHTA and CDR2 FQGTGA. The CDR3 runs to 14 residues. Notes on this clone: Its matching antigen is unknown.

Here immunoSEQ multiplex PCR was the method, and the copy in TCRdb shows in-frame clones only, minus some. The table has some 150,000 clones, around 89% seen once. This chain connects TRBV7-3 to TRBJ2-7; D gene uncertain. The receptor was derived from an adult in good health. The sample consisted of peripheral blood, taken on day 0 of AZD1222 vaccination. The CDR3 nucleotides read TGTGCCAGCAGCTTAATGGGTTACTCCTACGAGCAGTACTTC. This encodes CASSLMGYSYEQYF.